Listed here is a single T cell receptor beta chain. Its cognate antigen is unknown. This entry belongs to a study of OX40 agonist ivuxolimab in advanced cancers. The CDR3 extends over 13 amino acids. V lost 1 base and J lost 10, with 10 bases in between. Germline loops: CDR1 LGHNA, CDR2 YNFKEQ. Data came from immunoSEQ multiplex PCR; TCRdb stores just in-frame clones and leaves some out. The sample has 60,000 to 80,000 clones, about 86% seen once. General study findings and limits: Relative to CD4+ cells, CD8+ T cells on average had more expanded clones.

Sequenced material: CD4+ or CD8+ T cells sorted from blood, taken in a trial of the OX40 agonist ivuxolimab. This TCR came from an adult with an advanced solid tumor such as melanoma, head and neck, liver or kidney cancer. V is TRBV4-2 and J is TRBJ1-4; D is ambiguous. Here the CDR3 reads CASSQGYLGKLFF. As DNA, the CDR3 is TGTGCCAGCAGCCAAGGTTATCTGGGAAAACTGTTTTTT.